Each of the 27 T cell receptor beta chains below was sequenced from the same sample in a study of cytomegalovirus exposure and HLA in healthy donors. Use of 60 Vbeta and 13 Jbeta primers characterized the PCR. Sequencing was performed with immunoSEQ multiplex PCR; in TCRdb, only in-frame clones are kept and a portion is missing. The sample includes 150,000 to 200,000 clones, 60% to 85% seen only once; the top ten take about 3%. What was sequenced was PBMCs. The origin of the receptors is a woman between 45 and 60 years old in good health and CMV-seropositive.

The chain carries TRBV6-1 and TRBJ1-1; 8 nucleotides match TRBD1. Germline V gives CDR1 MNHNS, CDR2 SASEGT. V shed 1 base and J 5 bases; nucleotides not matched to a gene: 3. The CDR3 covers 14 residues. The CDR3 sequence: CASSEGTGWTEAFF. For the CDR3, the DNA is TGTGCCAGCAGTGAAGGGACAGGGTGGACTGAAGCTTTCTTT.

Of note for this clone: Other DNA sequences in this specimen translate into the identical CDR3. The rearrangement links TRBV5-6 to TRBJ2-4; D is undetermined. The CDR3 contains 14 residues. Germline loops: CDR1 SGHDT, CDR2 YYEEEE. With 3 bases removed from V and 1 base from J, the gap between germline ends came to 8 bases. The CDR3 loop is CASSSGAAKNIQYF. In DNA form, the CDR3 reads TGTGCCAGCAGCTCTGGAGCTGCCAAAAACATTCAGTACTTC.

The rearrangement links TRBV10-2 to TRBJ2-3; D possibly corresponds to TRBD1 (5 bases). Germline V gene data show CDR1 as WSHSY and CDR2 as SAAADI. This CDR3 is built from 13 residues. V was cut by 11 bases and J by 3 bases, with 15 bases left in between. The CDR3 nucleotides read TGCGCCCGAGACAGAGTCACAACAGATACGCAGTATTTT. The encoded protein is CARDRVTTDTQYF.

The genes are TRBV7-9 and TRBJ2-3, with 8 bases matching TRBD2. The CDR3 length is 15 residues. CDR1 is SEHNR, CDR2 FQNEAQ, per germline (reference sequence). V dropped 3 bases and J dropped 2; count of bases not matched to a gene: 4. The CDR3 nucleotides read TGTGCCAGCAGCTTTCAGGGACTAGTCACAGATACGCAGTATTTT. Its translation: CASSFQGLVTDTQYF.

This clone was observed a handful of times. This rearrangement joins TRBV30 to TRBJ1-1, with D tentatively TRBD1 (6 bases). This CDR3 is built from 14 residues. Trimming shortened V by 5 bases and J by 4 bases, and 17 bases separated the two germline ends. From germline, CDR1 is GTSNPN and CDR2 SVGIG (reference sequence). The CDR3 DNA sequence: TGTGCCTGGGGGCGAGGGGGGGCCGTCACTGAAGCTTTCTTT. It translates to CAWGRGGAVTEAFF.

This clone showed up just once. J is TRBJ1-2 and V is TRBV25-1; 7 bases match TRBD1. V lost 5 bases and J lost 4; bases outside the gene matches: 10. Germline V lookup: CDR1 MGHDK, CDR2 SYGVNS. CDR3 size: 15 residues. This CDR3 is CASSPRQGGVYGYTF. The CDR3 nucleotides are TGTGCCAGCAGTCCCAGACAGGGCGGGGTCTATGGCTACACCTTC.

This chain connects TRBV2 to TRBJ1-5; no clear D. In germline, CDR1 is SNHLY, CDR2 FYNNEI. The V end lost 3 bases, the J end lost 7 bases, and 7 bases lay between the germline ends. The CDR3 is 12 residues long. The DNA for the CDR3 is TGTGCCAGCAGTGAGTCTCTGCAGCCCCAGCATTTT. Translating it yields CASSESLQPQHF.

The V and J genes are TRBV9 and TRBJ2-5, with 14 bases fitting TRBD2. Looked up from germline, CDR1 is SGDLS and CDR2 is YYNGEE. This CDR3 is built from 18 residues. J was trimmed by 3 bases and V by 4 bases; bases with no gene match: 11. CDR3 coding DNA: TGTGCCAGCAGCCCTGGACTAGCGGGGGGCGCGGGCGAAGAGACCCAGTACTTC. Encoded protein: CASSPGLAGGAGEETQYF.

The V call is TRBV5-1, the J call TRBJ2-3; tentatively, D is TRBD2 (5 bases). In germline, CDR1 is SGHRS, CDR2 YFSETQ. V was cut by 0 bases and J by 2 bases, with 10 bases left in between. This CDR3 has 15 residues. CDR3 sequence: CASSLGGVNTDTQYF. CDR3 sequence (DNA): TGCGCCAGCAGCTTGGGGGGAGTCAACACAGATACGCAGTATTTT.

CDR3 amino acids: CASSLAMAGREFF. The CDR3 nucleotides are TGTGCCAGCAGCTTAGCGATGGCAGGGCGCGAGTTCTTC. This rearrangement joins TRBV7-9 to TRBJ2-1, with D possibly TRBD1 on 5 matching bases. Germline CDR1 is SEHNR and CDR2 is FQNEAQ (reference sequence). There are 13 residues in the CDR3. V gave up 0 bases and J gave up 14 bases, with 14 bases separating them.

This chain links TRBV6-1 with TRBJ1-1; D gene unclear. Trimming removed 7 bases from V and 2 bases from J, with 14 bases in between. Germline-derived CDR1 and CDR2 are MNHNS and SASEGT. The CDR3 extends over 14 amino acids. CDR3 amino acids: CASTPRGSNTEAFF. The DNA of the CDR3 is TGTGCCAGCACCCCCCGCGGCAGTAACACTGAAGCTTTCTTT.

This clone was recorded a few times. The chain joins TRBV7-8 to TRBJ2-1; the match to TRBD2 covers 9 bases. Germline values: CDR1 SGHVS, CDR2 FQNEAQ. There are 15 residues in the CDR3. V gave up 5 bases and J gave up 9 bases; unmatched junction bases: 11. CDR3 sequence: CASSLMSSGVAEQFF. CDR3 bases: TGTGCCAGCAGCCTAATGTCTAGCGGGGTGGCTGAGCAGTTCTTC.

This clone occurred once. V usage is TRBV30 and J usage is TRBJ1-1, with a tentative D call TRBD1 (5 bases). Germline assignment: CDR1 GTSNPN and CDR2 SVGIG (reference sequence). This CDR3 comprises 14 residues. Trimming removed 0 bases at V and 0 bases at J, with 8 bases between. This CDR3 reads CAWSVVGVNTEAFF. The DNA for the CDR3 is TGTGCCTGGAGTGTAGTAGGGGTGAACACTGAAGCTTTCTTT.

In its sample, this clone was seen a few times. CDR3 coding DNA: TGTGCCAGCAGCTTGTGGGGGGACAGGCGGGAAAAACTGTTTTTT. It specifies CASSLWGDRREKLFF. The chain couples TRBV5-4 to TRBJ1-4, with TRBD1 matching 8 bases. Trimming removed 1 base from V and 8 bases from J; junction bases left unmatched: 7. This CDR3 is built from 15 residues. The germline CDR1 and CDR2 sequences are SGHNT and YYREEE (reference sequence).

The chain links TRBV18 to TRBJ1-4; the D gene is possibly TRBD1 (6 bases). The germline V gene encodes CDR1 KGHSH and CDR2 LQKENI. The CDR3 runs to 15 residues. The V gene lost 5 bases and the J gene lost 0 bases, with 10 bases spanning the gap. CDR3 sequence (DNA): TGTGCCAGCTCAGAAACAGGGACAACTAATGAAAAACTGTTTTTT. Translation gives CASSETGTTNEKLFF.

This clone has a handful of counts. This chain links TRBV4-1 with TRBJ2-7; 8 bases are a match to TRBD2. CDR1 and CDR2 (germline): MGHRA, YSYEKL. There are 15 residues in the CDR3. Unmatched junction bases numbered 5, after V lost 2 bases and J lost 2 bases. CDR3 sequence: CASSQMRGETYEQYF. The DNA of the CDR3 is TGCGCCAGCAGCCAAATGCGGGGGGAGACCTACGAGCAGTACTTC.

The rearrangement links TRBV6-5 to TRBJ2-7; 7 bases fit TRBD2. Unmatched junction bases numbered 10, after V lost 6 bases and J lost 2 bases. CDR3 length equals 15 residues. Germline-derived CDR1 and CDR2 are MNHEY and SVGAGI. CDR3 in amino acids: CASSPGGGRTYEQYF. The CDR3 nucleotides read TGTGCCAGCAGCCCGGGAGGAGGGCGGACCTACGAGCAGTACTTC.

The chain uses TRBV14 and TRBJ1-6; D ambiguous. Germline V gives CDR1 SGHDN, CDR2 FVKESK. CDR3 length: 16 residues. V dropped 3 bases and J dropped 0 bases, with 9 bases sitting between them. The CDR3 region has the DNA TGTGCCAGCAGCCACGGACTCAGCTCCTATAATTCACCCCTCCACTTT. Translation: CASSHGLSSYNSPLHF.

The chain recombines TRBV5-4 with TRBJ1-1; D is unclear. The germline gives CDR1 SGHNT, CDR2 YYREEE (reference sequence). Between the trimmed V and J ends, which lost 4 bases and 1 base, there was a span of 11 bases. The length of the CDR3 is 14 residues. The CDR3 region has the DNA TGTGCCAGCAGCAGGAGAGAACAGAACACTGAAGCTTTCTTT. It specifies CASSRREQNTEAFF. The full variable domain, completed using reference TRBV5-4 and TRBJ1-1, is ETGVTQSPTHLIKTRGQQVTLRCSSQSGHNTVSWYQQALGQGPQFIFQYYREEENGRGNFPPRFSGLQFPNYSSELNVNALELDDSALYLCASSRREQNTEAFFGQGTRLTVV.

The chain uses TRBV13 and TRBJ1-4; tentative D call: TRBD1 (5 bases). Germline V gene data show CDR1 as PRHDT and CDR2 as FYEKMQ (reference sequence). The CDR3 is 17 residues long. The germline V and J ends were trimmed by 0 bases and 0 bases, with 11 bases remaining between them. The CDR3 DNA follows: TGTGCCAGCAGCTTAGGCCAAGGGGATTCAACTAATGAAAAACTGTTTTTT. It translates to CASSLGQGDSTNEKLFF.

The V call is TRBV7-2, the J call TRBJ2-5, with 9 positions matching TRBD1. This CDR3 contains 15 residues. Germline assignment: CDR1 SGHTA and CDR2 FQGNSA. Germline trimming cut 5 bases from V and 1 base from J; bases unmatched to any gene: 5. The CDR3 sequence is CASSTYRGLQETQYF. CDR3 nucleotide sequence: TGTGCCAGCAGCACTTACAGGGGGCTCCAAGAGACCCAGTACTTC.

The chain recombines TRBV9 with TRBJ2-1, with 7 bases aligning to TRBD1. The CDR3 has 14 amino acids. V lost 2 bases, J lost 5 bases, and 4 bases stayed unmatched. The V gene's germline CDR1 is SGDLS and CDR2 YYNGEE. The CDR3 is CASSVGQLNNEQFF. The CDR3 DNA reads as TGTGCCAGCAGCGTGGGACAGCTGAACAATGAGCAGTTCTTC.

The chain joins TRBV11-2 to TRBJ2-1; weak D call: TRBD2 (7 bases). CDR3 size: 18 residues. V was trimmed by 6 bases and J by 4 bases, leaving 25 bases between them. The V gene's germline CDR1 is SGHAT and CDR2 FQNNGV. The CDR3 loop is CASRKRPGGPQSYNEQFF. The CDR3, as DNA: TGTGCCAGCAGAAAACGACCGGGGGGCCCGCAATCATACAATGAGCAGTTCTTC.

The genes are TRBV5-6 and TRBJ2-5, with a weak D call TRBD2 (5 bases). The DNA end is more similar to TRBJ2-7, so the J call may be wrong. This CDR3 spans 15 amino acids. CDR1 is SGHDT, CDR2 YYEEEE, per germline. The CDR3 loop reads CASSSISDFSYEQYF. CDR3 DNA sequence: TGTGCCAGCAGCTCTATCTCGGACTTCTCCTACGAGCAGTACTTC.

This chain uses TRBV6-5 with TRBJ2-5; D perhaps matches TRBD1 (6 bases). This CDR3 has 15 residues. The V end was cut by 6 bases, the J end by 0 bases, with 14 bases between. Germline V CDR1 and CDR2: MNHEY, SVGAGI. The chain's CDR3 is CASRRGTPYQETQYF. DNA for the CDR3: TGTGCCAGCAGACGAGGGACACCGTACCAAGAGACCCAGTACTTC.

V is TRBV5-1 and J is TRBJ2-5; 8 bases line up with TRBD2. The trim removed 4 bases at V and 2 bases at J, leaving 7 bases unmatched. In germline, CDR1 is SGHRS, CDR2 YFSETQ. CDR3 length equals 15 residues. The CDR3 bases are TGCGCCAGCAGCCTTCAGGGCGGGGGGCAAGAGACCCAGTACTTC. This translates into CASSLQGGGQETQYF.

This clone was detected only a few times. The rearrangement joins TRBV11-2 to TRBJ2-7; 11 bases fit TRBD2. This CDR3 contains 16 residues. CDR1 is SGHAT, CDR2 FQNNGV, per germline. The ends lost 5 bases at V and 5 bases at J; junction bases unmatched: 11. CDR3 DNA: TGTGCCAGCAGCCCCCGACTAGCGGGGCCGGGCGACGAGCAGTACTTC. Translating gives CASSPRLAGPGDEQYF.